The 16 T cell receptor beta chains presented below share a single source sample, sequenced in a study of blood T cell repertoires in COVID-19. Libraries were prepared by immunoSEQ multiplex PCR; TCRdb keeps only in-frame clonotypes and omits some of them. The sample includes 200,000 to 250,000 clones, about 83% of them seen just once. Input material: PBMCs or T cells enriched from blood (not recorded which). Source of these receptors: a woman aged 45-59 years who had recovered from COVID-19.

J is TRBJ1-1 and V is TRBV27; the match to TRBD1 covers 9 bases. With 2 bases clipped from V and 7 bases from J, the junction kept 5 bases outside the gene matches. The CDR3 has 14 amino acids. The germline CDR1 and CDR2 sequences are MNHEY and SMNVEV (reference sequence). CDR3 sequence reads: CASSLRDRVREAFF. As DNA, the CDR3 is TGTGCCAGCAGTTTAAGGGACAGGGTCCGTGAAGCTTTCTTT.

This clone was counted once. The gene calls are TRBV27 and TRBJ2-1, with 12 bases fitting TRBD2. V lost 2 bases to trimming and J lost 10 bases; unmatched junction nucleotides: 12. This CDR3 spans 17 amino acids. Germline V gives CDR1 MNHEY, CDR2 SMNVEV (reference sequence). CDR3 in DNA: TGTGCCAGCAGTTTACGGGGTGGAACTAGCGGGGGGTTGGAGCAGTTCTTC. Amino acid sequence: CASSLRGGTSGGLEQFF.

The rearrangement joins TRBV6-5 to TRBJ2-5; D perhaps matches TRBD2 (6 bases). The CDR3 runs 15 residues. V was pared by 2 bases and J by 3 bases, with 13 bases between. Germline V CDR1 and CDR2: MNHEY, SVGAGI. The CDR3 DNA is TGTGCCAGCAGTTACCGATGGACTACGAAAGAGACCCAGTACTTC. Its translation: CASSYRWTTKETQYF.

J is TRBJ1-4 and V is TRBV30; D perhaps matches TRBD1 (6 bases). V lost 2 bases and J lost 5, with 18 bases in between. CDR1 is GTSNPN, CDR2 SVGIG, per germline (reference sequence). The CDR3 consists of 16 residues. CDR3 coding DNA: TGTGCCTGGAGTTCTCTTTTTGGGACACAGAATGAAAAACTGTTTTTT. Translation gives CAWSSLFGTQNEKLFF. The full variable domain, with the rest looked up from reference TRBV30 and TRBJ1-4, is SQTIHQWPATLVQPVGSPLSLECTVEGTSNPNLYWYRQAAGRGLQLLFYSVGIGQISSEVPQNLSASRPQDRQFILSSKKLLLSDSGFYLCAWSSLFGTQNEKLFFGSGTQLSVL.

V gene TRBV11-2 combines with J gene TRBJ1-1, with TRBD1 identical over 8 bases. J gave up 7 bases and V 2 bases, and 9 bases lay outside the gene matches. This CDR3 region has 15 residues. Germline loops: CDR1 SGHAT, CDR2 FQNNGV. The CDR3 here is CASSLRWQGAGEAFF. The CDR3 coding sequence is TGTGCCAGCAGCTTAAGGTGGCAGGGGGCAGGTGAAGCTTTCTTT.

This clone came up a few times. The chain has TRBV7-9 and TRBJ1-1, with 9 bases matching TRBD1. The CDR3 is 16 residues long. The germline CDR1 and CDR2 sequences are SEHNR and FQNEAQ (reference sequence). Trimming removed 5 bases from V and 0 bases from J; junction bases left unmatched: 7. The CDR3 DNA reads TGTGCCAGCAGCCCGAAAGGACAGGGGATGAACACTGAAGCTTTCTTT. Its protein is CASSPKGQGMNTEAFF.

This clone was picked up one time. The chain joins TRBV7-8 to TRBJ1-5; perhaps TRBD1 as D (6 bases). The V gene's germline CDR1 is SGHVS and CDR2 FQNEAQ. V dropped 2 bases and J dropped 1 base, with 21 bases sitting between them. This CDR3 contains 19 residues. CDR3 sequence (DNA): TGTGCCAGCAGCTTATTTCGTACTACGGGACAACGGAGCAATCAGCCCCAGCATTTT. Its protein is CASSLFRTTGQRSNQPQHF.

The V gene is TRBV4-2, the J gene TRBJ2-1; TRBD2 matches at 14 bases. V gave up 4 bases and J gave up 8 bases; unmatched junction bases: 19. This CDR3 comprises 20 residues. Germline CDR1 is LGHNA and CDR2 is YNFKEQ. The CDR3 region has the DNA TGTGCCAGCAGCCCCCAGGGGGGGACTAGCGGGAGAGTCCTCCCCTATGAGCAGTTCTTC. It translates to CASSPQGGTSGRVLPYEQFF.

This chain links TRBV19 with TRBJ2-7, with 8 positions matching TRBD1. Unmatched junction bases numbered 12, after V lost 4 bases and J lost 4 bases. This CDR3 is 16 amino acids long. CDR1 is LNHDA, CDR2 SQIVND, per germline (reference sequence). CDR3 amino acids: CASSTLHRGAMYEQYF. CDR3 coding DNA: TGTGCCAGTAGTACCCTCCACAGGGGGGCTATGTACGAGCAGTACTTC.

The chain couples TRBV28 to TRBJ2-2, with 8 bases matching TRBD2. Germline V gene sequence: CDR1 MDHEN, CDR2 SYDVKM. The CDR3 is 17 amino acids. With 3 bases clipped from V and 4 bases from J, the junction kept 10 bases outside the gene matches. CDR3 sequence (DNA): TGTGCCAGCAGTTTCCTCTATAGCGGGATAGTCACCGGGGAGCTGTTTTTT. Its translation is CASSFLYSGIVTGELFF. The variable domain in full, with the rest retrieved from reference TRBV28 and TRBJ2-2, is DVKVTQSSRYLVKRTGEKVFLECVQDMDHENMFWYRQDPGLGLRLIYFSYDVKMKEKGDIPEGYSVSREKKERFSLILESASTNQTSMYLCASSFLYSGIVTGELFFGEGSRLTVL.

The rearrangement uses TRBV2 and TRBJ1-3, with TRBD1 as a possible D gene (6 bases). CDR1 and CDR2 from the germline V gene are SNHLY and FYNNEI. The germline V and J ends were trimmed by 4 bases and 0 bases, with 13 bases remaining between them. The CDR3 covers 16 residues. In nucleotides, the CDR3 is TGTGCCAGCAGTGTGGGGAGACAGGTCTCTGGAAACACCATATATTTT. This translates into CASSVGRQVSGNTIYF. The whole variable domain, filled in from reference TRBV2 and TRBJ1-3, reads EPEVTQTPSHQVTQMGQEVILRCVPISNHLYFYWYRQILGQKVEFLVSFYNNEISEKSEIFDDQFSVERPDGSNFTLKIRSTKLEDSAMYFCASSVGRQVSGNTIYFGEGSWLTVV.

The chain couples TRBV7-8 to TRBJ1-6; the match to TRBD1 covers 7 bases. The CDR3 covers 15 residues. Looked up from germline, CDR1 is SGHVS and CDR2 is FQNEAQ. V lost 5 bases to trimming and J lost 5 bases; unmatched junction nucleotides: 6. CDR3 in amino acids: CASSLDRADNSPLHF. The CDR3 bases are TGTGCCAGCAGCCTTGACAGGGCCGATAATTCACCCCTCCACTTT.

V usage is TRBV11-2 and J usage is TRBJ2-3; 8 nucleotides match TRBD1. Germline V lookup: CDR1 SGHAT, CDR2 FQNNGV. The CDR3 spans 15 residues. Unmatched junction bases numbered 9, after V lost 6 bases and J lost 4 bases. CDR3 nucleotide sequence: TGTGCCAGCAGACCGACAGGGGCCGGCGCAGATACGCAGTATTTT. Translation: CASRPTGAGADTQYF.

Notes on this clone: Other DNA sequences from this sample encode an identical CDR3 as well. CDR3 in amino acids: CATSGQNQPQHF. The CDR3, as DNA: TGTGCCACCAGTGGGCAGAATCAGCCCCAGCATTTT. The chain is built from TRBV24-1 and TRBJ1-5; D not resolved. Germline CDR1 is KGHDR and CDR2 is SFDVKD. Deletions cut 5 bases from V and 4 bases from J, with 5 bases between. The CDR3 is made up of 12 amino acids.

V and J are TRBV24-1 and TRBJ1-1; 7 positions agree with TRBD1. This CDR3 has 15 amino acids. Germline V CDR1 and CDR2: KGHDR, SFDVKD. J lost 1 base, V lost 4 bases, and 5 bases had no gene match. This CDR3 reads CATSDPQGPNTEAFF. In DNA form, the CDR3 reads TGTGCCACCAGTGACCCACAGGGGCCGAACACTGAAGCTTTCTTT.

Regarding this clone: The junction does not match germline at one end; this may be a read error. V usage is TRBV7-9 and J usage is TRBJ2-1; D perhaps matches TRBD2 (5 bases). This CDR3 comprises 11 residues. Germline values: CDR1 SEHNR, CDR2 FQNEAQ (reference sequence). In DNA, the CDR3 is TGTGCCAGCAGGACGGGGAACCGATATATCTTC. This sequence encodes CASRTGNRYIF.